This is a list of T cell receptor beta chains from one sample in a study of Ad26.COV2.S vaccination and SARS-CoV-2 variants. The method was immunoSEQ multiplex PCR; TCRdb's version includes in-frame clones alone and lacks a portion of them. The table shows 87,000 or so clones, with roughly 84% occurring only once. The sample consisted of peripheral blood, taken after recovery from COVID-19. Receptors originate from a human donor who had recovered from COVID-19. Both conserved end residues are part of each CDR3. The order of the fields is clone size, V gene, CDR3 protein. Part of the rows lack a size; the others show once, few, many or a class for expanded clones.

clone size: .
V gene: TRBV7-9
CDR3 protein: CASSDNRGGVDIGSNF

clone size: .
V gene: TRBV19
CDR3 protein: CASRRDKVESQPQHF

clone size: .
V gene: TRBV28
CDR3 protein: CASDPGGPYGYTF

clone size: .
V gene: TRBV4-3
CDR3 protein: CASRGDRVAGELFF

clone size: .
V gene: TRBV7-6
CDR3 protein: CASSSLPGQGMGNEQFF

clone size: .
V gene: TRBV28
CDR3 protein: CASSLGTLNTGELFF

clone size: .
V gene: TRBV5-6
CDR3 protein: CASSPGLHYEQYF

clone size: .
V gene: TRBV23-1
CDR3 protein: CASSCVREANEKLFF

clone size: few
V gene: TRBV10-2
CDR3 protein: CAIETGDATEAFF

clone size: few
V gene: TRBV29-1
CDR3 protein: CSVEFAGAMNTEAFF

clone size: once
V gene: TRBV7-6
CDR3 protein: CASSLGPPATNEKLFF

clone size: .
V gene: TRBV10-2
CDR3 protein: CASSENRLNTGELFF

clone size: .
V gene: TRBV27
CDR3 protein: CASSPRTGYYGYTF

clone size: .
V gene: TRBV7-2
CDR3 protein: CASSFRGDKNIQYF

clone size: .
V gene: TRBV19
CDR3 protein: CASSIDGRFGQPQHF

clone size: .
V gene: TRBV19
CDR3 protein: CASSRNQGQGEYGYTF

clone size: .
V gene: TRBV7-9
CDR3 protein: CASSRQGTHGYTF

clone size: once
V gene: TRBV4-3
CDR3 protein: CASSQALSVEQFF

clone size: .
V gene: TRBV12-3/TRBV12-4
CDR3 protein: CASSSPYEQYF

clone size: .
V gene: TRBV2
CDR3 protein: CASMELAGADTQYF

clone size: .
V gene: TRBV27
CDR3 protein: CASRLADPSYEQYF

clone size: .
V gene: TRBV28
CDR3 protein: CATRDKYTEAFF

clone size: .
V gene: TRBV10-3
CDR3 protein: CAIRRTGGVMNTEAFF

clone size: .
V gene: TRBV7-9
CDR3 protein: CASSGGGGGNQPQHF

clone size: .
V gene: TRBV4-3
CDR3 protein: CASSQGWLGNTIYF

clone size: .
V gene: TRBV4-3
CDR3 protein: CASSSQWERTDTQYF

clone size: .
V gene: TRBV5-4
CDR3 protein: CASSLSGFMHEQYF

clone size: .
V gene: TRBV4-2
CDR3 protein: CASSQGGSLGTHDNEQFF

clone size: few
V gene: TRBV6-5
CDR3 protein: CASGETTGSPLHF

clone size: .
V gene: TRBV27
CDR3 protein: CASRTGGIGELFF

clone size: .
V gene: TRBV27
CDR3 protein: CASINWGCEQYF

clone size: few
V gene: TRBV5-4
CDR3 protein: CASSGGTAYEQYF

clone size: once
V gene: TRBV25-1
CDR3 protein: CASSDWRQDTYNEQFF

clone size: .
V gene: TRBV19
CDR3 protein: CASKTDRERNTEAFF

clone size: .
V gene: TRBV24-1
CDR3 protein: CATGSGGLSETQYF

clone size: .
V gene: TRBV28
CDR3 protein: CASLYRDSKREQFF

clone size: .
V gene: TRBV13
CDR3 protein: CASSLRDSNEQFF

clone size: few
V gene: TRBV7-2
CDR3 protein: CASSFSSGTGNTIYF

clone size: .
V gene: TRBV6-1
CDR3 protein: CASSERVVRDYGYTF

clone size: .
V gene: TRBV7-2
CDR3 protein: CASSLAGGRSTDTQYF

clone size: .
V gene: TRBV9
CDR3 protein: CASSVGPGNYEQYF

clone size: few
V gene: TRBV4-1
CDR3 protein: CASSAPDGQETQYF

clone size: .
V gene: TRBV7-2
CDR3 protein: CASSPSGRAQPQHF

clone size: .
V gene: TRBV25-1
CDR3 protein: CASSESGGSYEQYF

clone size: .
V gene: TRBV7-6
CDR3 protein: CASSAPAGRNTEAFF

clone size: .
V gene: TRBV10-3
CDR3 protein: CAISDPDRGSSYGYTF

clone size: .
V gene: TRBV28
CDR3 protein: CASSDLRQGTFF

clone size: .
V gene: TRBV7-9
CDR3 protein: CANGNMNTEAFF

clone size: many
V gene: TRBV2
CDR3 protein: CASSVGVRDTEAFF

clone size: .
V gene: TRBV28
CDR3 protein: CASTSPGLAVLRGQFF

clone size: .
V gene: TRBV27
CDR3 protein: CASSSYLGGRVSYEQYF

clone size: .
V gene: TRBV9
CDR3 protein: CASGRRGNYGYTF

clone size: .
V gene: TRBV19
CDR3 protein: CASSSPRDVDYGYTF

clone size: .
V gene: TRBV9
CDR3 protein: CASSGGHRLKDYSGNTIYF

clone size: few
V gene: TRBV18
CDR3 protein: CASSELAGDFNNEQFF

clone size: .
V gene: TRBV9
CDR3 protein: CASSVDGGGGFQEAFF

clone size: .
V gene: TRBV27
CDR3 protein: CASSPFWGGDTEAFF